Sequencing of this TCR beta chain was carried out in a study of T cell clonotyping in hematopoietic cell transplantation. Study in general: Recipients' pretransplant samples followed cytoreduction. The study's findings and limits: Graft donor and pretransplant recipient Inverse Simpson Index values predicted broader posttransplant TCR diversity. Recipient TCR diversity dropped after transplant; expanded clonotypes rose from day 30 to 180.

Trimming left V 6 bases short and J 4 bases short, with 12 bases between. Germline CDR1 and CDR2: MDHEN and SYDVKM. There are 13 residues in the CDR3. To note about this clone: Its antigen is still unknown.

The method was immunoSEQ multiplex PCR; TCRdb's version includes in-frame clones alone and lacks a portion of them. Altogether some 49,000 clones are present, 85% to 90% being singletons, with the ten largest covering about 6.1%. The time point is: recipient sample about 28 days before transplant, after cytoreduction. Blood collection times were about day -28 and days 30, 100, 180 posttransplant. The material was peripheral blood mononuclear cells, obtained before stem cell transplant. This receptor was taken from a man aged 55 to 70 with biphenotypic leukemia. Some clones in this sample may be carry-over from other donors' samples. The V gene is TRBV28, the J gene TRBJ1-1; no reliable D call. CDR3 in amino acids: CASSPNFGTEAFF. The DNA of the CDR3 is TGTGCCAGCAGCCCCAATTTCGGCACTGAAGCTTTCTTT.